This T cell receptor beta chain was recorded in a study of blood T cell repertoires in COVID-19. Germline CDR1 and CDR2: MDHEN and SYDVKM. V dropped 4 bases and J dropped 3; count of bases not matched to a gene: 8. The CDR3 consists of 16 residues. The table came from immunoSEQ multiplex PCR; TCRdb's copy has only in-frame clones and leaves some out. The table records under 150,000 clones, roughly 85% of them present only once. Sequenced sample: peripheral blood. The source of this sequence is a man aged 55-75 years with acute or convalescent COVID-19. The rearrangement uses TRBV28 and TRBJ2-3, with 9 bases matching TRBD1. The CDR3 sequence: CASSSIRTGATDTQYF. CDR3 bases: TGTGCCAGCAGTTCGATCCGGACAGGGGCGACAGATACGCAGTATTTT.